This T cell receptor beta chain stems from a study of blood T cells in healthy people across ages. General observations from the study: Naive and antigen-experienced cells were not separated, limiting conclusive comparison.

Trimming took off 0 bases at V and 2 bases at J, with 7 bases between the two ends. This CDR3 spans 14 amino acids. Germline V lookup: CDR1 LGHNA, CDR2 YNFKEQ. A second roughly 6 to 12 cycle PCR used barcoded and J-beta primers. TCRdb re-called the 5' RACE reads through MiXCR, storing one row per CDR3 protein. Here the sample spans fewer than 950,000 distinct CDR3 sequences, about 36% being singletons. Samples had at least 6.5 million PBMCs isolated from them. This clonotype was recorded many times. Its target is not known. This sequence was found in a man between 18 and 29 years old in good health. The rearrangement uses TRBV4-2 and TRBJ2-5; D gene uncertain. The source material was blood. CDR3 nucleotides: TGTGCCAGCAGCCAAGATTTAGGACAAGAGACCCAGTACTTC. It yields the protein CASSQDLGQETQYF.